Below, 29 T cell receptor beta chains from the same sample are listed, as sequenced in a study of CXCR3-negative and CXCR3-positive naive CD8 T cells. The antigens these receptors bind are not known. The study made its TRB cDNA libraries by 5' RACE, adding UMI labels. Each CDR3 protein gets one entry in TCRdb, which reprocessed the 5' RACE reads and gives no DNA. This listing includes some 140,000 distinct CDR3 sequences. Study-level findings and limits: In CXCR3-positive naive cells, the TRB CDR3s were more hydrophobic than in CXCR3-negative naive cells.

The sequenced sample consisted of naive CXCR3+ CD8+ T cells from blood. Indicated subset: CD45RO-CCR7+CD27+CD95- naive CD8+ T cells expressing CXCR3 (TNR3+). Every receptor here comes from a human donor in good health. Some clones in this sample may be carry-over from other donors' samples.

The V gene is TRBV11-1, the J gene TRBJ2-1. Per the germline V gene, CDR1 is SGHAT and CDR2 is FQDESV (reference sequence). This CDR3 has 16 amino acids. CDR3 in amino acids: CASRTDDSGSYNEQFF.

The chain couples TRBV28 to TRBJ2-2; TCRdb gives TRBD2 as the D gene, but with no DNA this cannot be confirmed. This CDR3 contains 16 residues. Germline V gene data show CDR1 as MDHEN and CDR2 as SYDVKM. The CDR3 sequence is CASNFPSGPNTGELFF.

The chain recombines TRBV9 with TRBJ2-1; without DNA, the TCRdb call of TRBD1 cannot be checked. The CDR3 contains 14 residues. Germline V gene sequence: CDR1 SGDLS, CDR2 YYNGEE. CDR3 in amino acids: CASSLPLSGDEQFF. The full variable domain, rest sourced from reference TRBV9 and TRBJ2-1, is DSGVTQTPKHLITATGQRVTLRCSPRSGDLSVYWYQQSLDQGLQFLIQYYNGEERAKGNILERFSAQQFPDLHSELNLSSLELGDSALYFCASSLPLSGDEQFFGPGTRLTVL.

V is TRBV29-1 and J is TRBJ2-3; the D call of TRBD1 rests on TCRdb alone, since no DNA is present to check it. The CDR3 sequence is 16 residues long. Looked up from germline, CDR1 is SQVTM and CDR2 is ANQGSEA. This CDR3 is CSFSVALGGAPDTQYF.

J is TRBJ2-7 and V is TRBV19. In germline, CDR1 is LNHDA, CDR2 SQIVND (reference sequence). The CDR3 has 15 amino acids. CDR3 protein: CASSTSRLNSYEQYF.

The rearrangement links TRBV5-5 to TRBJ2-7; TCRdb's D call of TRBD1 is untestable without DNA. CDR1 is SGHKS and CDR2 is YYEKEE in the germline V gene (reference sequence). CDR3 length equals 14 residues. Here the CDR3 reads CASSLAGTGYEQYF.

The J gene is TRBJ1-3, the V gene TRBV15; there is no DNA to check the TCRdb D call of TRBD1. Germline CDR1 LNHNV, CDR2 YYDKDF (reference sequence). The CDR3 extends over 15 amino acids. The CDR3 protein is CATSRAGEVGNTIYF.

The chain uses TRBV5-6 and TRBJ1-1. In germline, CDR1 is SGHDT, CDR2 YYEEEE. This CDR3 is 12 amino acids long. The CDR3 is CASSGLNTEAFF.

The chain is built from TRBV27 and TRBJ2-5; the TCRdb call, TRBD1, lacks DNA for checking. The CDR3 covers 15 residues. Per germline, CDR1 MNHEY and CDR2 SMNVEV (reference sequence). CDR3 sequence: CASSPWSGAKGTQYF.

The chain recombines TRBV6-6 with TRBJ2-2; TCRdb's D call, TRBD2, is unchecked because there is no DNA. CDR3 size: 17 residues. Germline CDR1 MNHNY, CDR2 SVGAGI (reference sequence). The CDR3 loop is CASSYSTLAGGPGELFF.

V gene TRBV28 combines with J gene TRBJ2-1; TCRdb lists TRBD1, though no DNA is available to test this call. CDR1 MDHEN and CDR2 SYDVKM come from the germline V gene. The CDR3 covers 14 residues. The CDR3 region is CASSPRTGFGEQFF.

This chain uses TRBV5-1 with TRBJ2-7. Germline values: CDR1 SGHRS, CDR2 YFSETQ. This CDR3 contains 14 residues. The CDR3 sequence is CASSPWDDAGEQYF.

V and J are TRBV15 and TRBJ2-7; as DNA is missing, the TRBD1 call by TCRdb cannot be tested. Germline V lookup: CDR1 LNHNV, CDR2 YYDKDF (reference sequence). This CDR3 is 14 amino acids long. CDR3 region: CATSSETGGYEQYF.

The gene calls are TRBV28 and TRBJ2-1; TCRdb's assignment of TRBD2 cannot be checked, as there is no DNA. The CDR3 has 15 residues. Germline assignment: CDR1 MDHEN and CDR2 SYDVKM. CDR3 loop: CASSWASGAYNEQFF.

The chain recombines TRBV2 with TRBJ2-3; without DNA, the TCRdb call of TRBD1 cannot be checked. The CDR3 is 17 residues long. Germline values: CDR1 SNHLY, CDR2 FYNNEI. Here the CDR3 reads CASSRYSGTFLADTQYF.

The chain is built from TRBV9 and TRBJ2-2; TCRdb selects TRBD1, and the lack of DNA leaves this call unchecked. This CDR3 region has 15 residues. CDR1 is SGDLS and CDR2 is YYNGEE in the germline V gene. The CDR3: CASSLGQGAGGELFF. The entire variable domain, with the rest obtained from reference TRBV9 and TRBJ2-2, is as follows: DSGVTQTPKHLITATGQRVTLRCSPRSGDLSVYWYQQSLDQGLQFLIQYYNGEERAKGNILERFSAQQFPDLHSELNLSSLELGDSALYFCASSLGQGAGGELFFGEGSRLTVL.

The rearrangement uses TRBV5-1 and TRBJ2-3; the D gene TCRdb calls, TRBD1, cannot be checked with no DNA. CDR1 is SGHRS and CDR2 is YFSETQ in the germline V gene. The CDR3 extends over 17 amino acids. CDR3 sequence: CASSPPPATGRTDTQYF.

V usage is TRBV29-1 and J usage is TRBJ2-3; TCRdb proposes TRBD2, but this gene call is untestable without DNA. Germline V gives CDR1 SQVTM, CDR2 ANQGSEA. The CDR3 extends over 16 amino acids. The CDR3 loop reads CSVEDLHQARPDTQYF.

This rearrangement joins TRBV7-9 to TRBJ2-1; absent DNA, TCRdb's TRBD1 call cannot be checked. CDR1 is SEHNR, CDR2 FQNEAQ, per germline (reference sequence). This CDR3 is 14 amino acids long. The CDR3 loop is CASSDGQGLNEQFF.

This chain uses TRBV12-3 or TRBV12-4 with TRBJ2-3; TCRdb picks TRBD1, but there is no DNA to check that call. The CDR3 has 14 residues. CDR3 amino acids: CASSLGHRTDTQYF.

The CDR3 loop is CSVELADTGELFF. The rearrangement links TRBV29-1 to TRBJ2-2; TCRdb lists TRBD2, though no DNA is available to test this call. Germline-derived CDR1 and CDR2 are SQVTM and ANQGSEA. CDR3 size: 13 residues.

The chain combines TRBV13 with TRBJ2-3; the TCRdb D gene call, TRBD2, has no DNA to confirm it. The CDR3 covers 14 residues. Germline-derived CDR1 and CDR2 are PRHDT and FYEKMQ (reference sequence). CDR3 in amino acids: CASSPRGGVDTQYF.

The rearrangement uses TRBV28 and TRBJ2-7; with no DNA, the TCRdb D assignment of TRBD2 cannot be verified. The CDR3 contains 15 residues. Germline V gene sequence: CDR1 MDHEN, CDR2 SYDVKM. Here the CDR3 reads CASSPLTSGSGEQYF.

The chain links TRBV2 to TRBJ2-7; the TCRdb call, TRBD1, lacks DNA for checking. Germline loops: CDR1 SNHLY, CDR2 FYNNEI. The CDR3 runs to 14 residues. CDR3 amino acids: CASRDRDSSYEQYF.

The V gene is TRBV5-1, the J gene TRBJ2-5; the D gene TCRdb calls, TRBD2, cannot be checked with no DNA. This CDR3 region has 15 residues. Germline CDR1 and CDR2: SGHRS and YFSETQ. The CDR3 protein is CASSPGLAGSETQYF.

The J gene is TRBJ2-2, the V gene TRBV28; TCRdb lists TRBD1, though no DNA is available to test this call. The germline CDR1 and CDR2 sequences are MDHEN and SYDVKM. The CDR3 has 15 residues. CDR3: CASSWAPMSEGELFF.

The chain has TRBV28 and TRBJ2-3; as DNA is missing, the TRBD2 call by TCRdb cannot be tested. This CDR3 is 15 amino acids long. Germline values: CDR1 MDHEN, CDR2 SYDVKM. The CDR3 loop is CASSSRWRPTDTQYF.

This CDR3 is CASSISWSSYNEQFF. The V gene is TRBV19, the J gene TRBJ2-1. The CDR3 consists of 15 residues. In germline, CDR1 is LNHDA, CDR2 SQIVND (reference sequence). Complete variable domain (other parts from reference TRBV19 and TRBJ2-1): DGGITQSPKYLFRKEGQNVTLSCEQNLNHDAMYWYRQDPGQGLRLIYYSQIVNDFQKGDIAEGYSVSREKKESFPLTVTSAQKNPTAFYLCASSISWSSYNEQFFGPGTRLTVL.

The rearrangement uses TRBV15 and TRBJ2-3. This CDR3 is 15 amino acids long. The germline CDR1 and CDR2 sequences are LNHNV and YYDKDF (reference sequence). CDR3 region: CATSREGQSTDTQYF.